These 10 T cell receptor beta chains share one sample of origin, sequenced in a study of human versus mouse CDR3 diversity and MHC coevolution. Assay used: immunoSEQ multiplex PCR; TCRdb lists only in-frame clones, some missing. The data hold about 77,000 clones, with 80% to 95% observed a single time. The sequenced sample consisted of naive CD4+ T cells from blood. Specified subset: CD45RO-negative CD62L-positive naive CD4 T cells. The source is a person aged 25-75 years in good health.

The CDR3 coding sequence is TGCGCCAGCAGCTCAGGAGCGGGACTAGGTCCATACAATGAGCAGTTCTTC. Residues: CASSSGAGLGPYNEQFF. The chain has TRBV5-1 and TRBJ2-1, with 8 bases identical to TRBD2. Trimming at V came to 3 bases and at J to 4 bases, leaving 12 bases not matched to a gene. The CDR3 is made up of 17 amino acids. Germline CDR1 reads SGHRS; CDR2 reads YFSETQ.

The CDR3 here is CASSPQREGGGYTF. CDR3 bases: TGCGCCAGCAGCCCGCAGAGAGAGGGGGGGGGCTACACCTTC. The rearrangement links TRBV4-1 to TRBJ1-2; tentative D call: TRBD1 (6 bases). There are 14 residues in the CDR3. From germline, CDR1 is MGHRA and CDR2 YSYEKL. Trimming left V 4 bases short and J 8 bases short, with 17 bases between.

The chain links TRBV21-1 to TRBJ1-1; the D call TRBD1 from the table was never checked on the DNA. TRBV21-1 is reported as a pseudogene. There are 18 residues in the CDR3. This CDR3 reads CASSKTSRDRGGWTEAFF. The DNA of the CDR3 is TGTGCCAGCAGCAAAACGTCGCGGGACAGGGGCGGTTGGACTGAAGCTTTCTTT.

The chain couples TRBV5-1 to TRBJ1-6, with D perhaps matching TRBD1 (5 bases). The germline V gene has CDR1 SGHRS and CDR2 YFSETQ. This CDR3 contains 14 residues. The ends were cut back, 2 bases at V and 7 bases at J, with 10 bases in the middle. CDR3 sequence (DNA): TGCGCCAGCAGCTTTAGCCAGGGAAATTCACCCCTCCACTTT. Its translation: CASSFSQGNSPLHF.

V is TRBV9 and J is TRBJ1-2; unclear D gene. V was pared by 0 bases and J by 4 bases, with 10 bases between. The germline V gene has CDR1 SGDLS and CDR2 YYNGEE. The CDR3 sequence is 14 residues long. CDR3 sequence reads: CASSVGREIYGYTF. For the CDR3, the DNA is TGTGCCAGCAGCGTAGGAAGGGAGATCTATGGCTACACCTTC.

The chain combines TRBV2 with TRBJ2-7; 10 nucleotides agree with TRBD1. V trimming: 6 bases; J trimming: 2 bases; junction bases outside the gene matches: 16. This CDR3 is 18 amino acids long. CDR1 is SNHLY, CDR2 FYNNEI, per germline. Here the CDR3 reads CASRDGGQGQVRAYEQYF. CDR3 DNA sequence: TGTGCCAGCAGAGATGGGGGACAGGGGCAGGTGCGGGCCTACGAGCAGTACTTC.

The chain uses TRBV7-9 and TRBJ2-7, with TRBD1 matching over 8 bases. The germline V gene has CDR1 SEHNR and CDR2 FQNEAQ (reference sequence). The ends lost 5 bases at V and 1 base at J; junction bases unmatched: 7. The CDR3 totals 15 residues. This CDR3 reads CASSPVDRGSYEQYF. CDR3 nucleotide sequence: TGTGCCAGCAGCCCAGTCGACAGGGGATCCTACGAGCAGTACTTC.

The rearrangement uses TRBV6-6 and TRBJ1-2, with a weak D call TRBD1 (6 bases). Germline V gene lookup returns CDR1 MNHNY and CDR2 SVGAGI (reference sequence). The CDR3 loop spans 14 amino acids. The V end was cut by 4 bases, the J end by 3 bases, with 12 bases between. The CDR3 sequence is CASSSPGQYYGYTF. The CDR3 DNA reads as TGTGCCAGCAGTTCCCCTGGACAGTACTATGGCTACACCTTC.

The rearrangement uses TRBV6-1 and TRBJ1-1; D unclear. Germline CDR1 MNHNS, CDR2 SASEGT. The ends were cut back, 7 bases at V and 6 bases at J, with 9 bases in the middle. This CDR3 is built from 11 residues. CDR3 sequence: CASTGIPEAFF. The CDR3 nucleotides read TGTGCCAGCACGGGGATCCCTGAAGCTTTCTTT.

This clone was detected only a few times. This chain joins TRBV7-3 and TRBJ1-3; 7 nucleotides line up with TRBD1. This CDR3 region has 14 residues. Germline CDR1 SGHTA, CDR2 FQGTGA. The junction had 9 bases not matched to a gene; V was cut back by 7 bases and J by 6 bases. CDR3 sequence reads: CASKPRDRANTIYF. DNA of the CDR3: TGTGCCAGCAAACCACGAGACAGGGCAAACACCATATATTTT.